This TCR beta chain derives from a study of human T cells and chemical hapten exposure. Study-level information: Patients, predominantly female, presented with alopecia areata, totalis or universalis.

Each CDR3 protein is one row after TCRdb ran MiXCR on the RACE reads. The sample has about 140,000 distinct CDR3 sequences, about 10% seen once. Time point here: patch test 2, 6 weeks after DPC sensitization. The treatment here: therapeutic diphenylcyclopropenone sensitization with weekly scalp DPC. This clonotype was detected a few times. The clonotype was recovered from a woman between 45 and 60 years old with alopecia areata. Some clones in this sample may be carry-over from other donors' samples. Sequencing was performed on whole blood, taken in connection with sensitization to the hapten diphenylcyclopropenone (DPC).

DNA for the CDR3: TGTGCCAGCAGCTTGGTAGACAGGAGCAATCAGCCCCAGCATTTT. Protein product: CASSLVDRSNQPQHF. This chain connects TRBV5-5 to TRBJ1-5; D possibly corresponds to TRBD1 (6 bases). Germline V gene lookup returns CDR1 SGHKS and CDR2 YYEKEE (reference sequence). Trimming took off 0 bases at V and 1 base at J, with 8 bases between the two ends. The CDR3 has 15 amino acids.